In its sample, the clone carrying this TCR beta chain was seen a few times. Its cognate antigen is unknown. The data belong to a study of identical twins. Regarding the study as a whole: Fewer insertions were carried by abundant cord blood beta clonotypes, but none was seen in memory repertoires. Invariant T cells like MAIT and iNKT could partly confound the zero-insertion analyses. Beta out-of-frame twin sharing showed a weaker excess.

TCRdb analysed the 5' RACE reads with MiXCR anew, one entry per CDR3 protein. The data contain around 250,000 distinct CDR3 sequences, approximately 12% of them seen just once; the ten biggest clones take up roughly 3.7%. These data also formed part of another study, on yellow fever vaccine responses in identical twins. Per that study: Twins showed a vaccine T cell response that reportedly seemed partly convergent, partly personalized.

The source is a woman younger than 30 in good health. Input material: memory (CD45RO+) T cells sorted from blood.

CDR3 nucleotide sequence: TGTGCCAGCAGTGAATTGGAGCGGGAGGCCCCCTACGAGCAGTACTTC. It is translated as CASSELEREAPYEQYF. The rearrangement joins TRBV25-1 to TRBJ2-7; 9 positions match TRBD2. CDR3 size: 16 residues. Germline V gives CDR1 MGHDK, CDR2 SYGVNS. The V and J ends lost 1 base and 2 bases, in that order; junction bases with no gene match: 6.